A selection of T cell receptor beta chains follows, all from one sample in a study of blood T cell repertoires in COVID-19. The data were produced by immunoSEQ multiplex PCR, yet TCRdb's version contains in-frame clones alone and is incomplete. Of approximately 79,000 clones listed, 70% to 85% were seen once; the top ten hold 20% to 25%. The sample comprised peripheral blood. Receptors were obtained from a woman aged 50 to 60 with acute or convalescent COVID-19. The CDR3 runs from the conserved cysteine through the conserved F or W. Each record gives: clone size, CDR3 length, V gene, D gene, J gene, CDR3 protein, CDR3 DNA. A D gene is named only where the DNA matches it firmly. Not every row has a clone size; where given, it reads once, few, many or a size class.

>-|12|TRBV2|-|TRBJ1-1
CASSRSYTEAFF
TGTGCCAGCTCAAGGAGCTACACTGAAGCTTTCTTT
>-|15|TRBV19|-|TRBJ2-3
CASSIDEYQTDTQYF
TGTGCCAGTAGTATAGACGAATACCAGACAGATACGCAGTATTTT
>-|15|TRBV18|TRBD2|TRBJ2-5
CASSPAGGRKETQYF
TGTGCCAGCTCACCAGCGGGGGGCAGAAAAGAGACCCAGTACTTC
>-|18|TRBV3-1/TRBV3-2|TRBD1|TRBJ1-6
CASSPPAGQGLGDSPLHF
TGTGCCAGCAGCCCACCGGCGGGACAGGGGCTAGGAGATTCACCCCTCCACTTT
>-|15|TRBV7-2|-|TRBJ1-1
CASSLGQLINTEAFF
TGTGCCAGCAGCTTAGGACAGCTGATTAACACTGAAGCTTTCTTT
>-|17|TRBV4-3|TRBD2|TRBJ2-5
CASSPPRTSAPQETQYF
TGCGCCAGCAGCCCACCTCGGACTAGCGCCCCCCAAGAGACCCAGTACTTC
>-|12|TRBV10-3|-|TRBJ2-7
CAISPVSYEQYF
TGTGCCATCAGTCCCGTGTCCTACGAGCAGTACTTC
>-|12|TRBV2|-|TRBJ2-7
CASRLDLYEQYF
TGTGCCAGCAGGCTAGACTTGTACGAGCAGTACTTC
>-|14|TRBV3-1/TRBV3-2|-|TRBJ1-5
CASSQEGLSGAQHF
TGTGCCAGCAGCCAAGAAGGATTGTCAGGGGCCCAGCATTTT
>-|15|TRBV2|-|TRBJ1-5
CASSGGRDPWQPQHF
TGTGCCAGCAGCGGAGGGAGGGATCCATGGCAGCCCCAGCATTTT
>-|16|TRBV2|TRBD2|TRBJ2-5
CASSAGLAGGQETQYF
TGTGCCAGCAGCGCTGGACTAGCGGGGGGACAAGAGACCCAGTACTTC
>few|14|TRBV10-3|-|TRBJ2-7
CAISEYRGPYEQYF
TGTGCCATCAGTGAATACCGGGGTCCCTACGAGCAGTACTTC
>once|15|TRBV7-3|-|TRBJ2-1
CASSLGSGLNPEQFF
TGTGCCAGCAGCTTAGGCAGCGGATTAAACCCTGAGCAGTTCTTC
>-|15|TRBV10-3|TRBD1|TRBJ2-5
CAISGGQRFQETQYF
TGTGCCATCAGTGGGGGACAGCGATTCCAAGAGACCCAGTACTTC
>once|14|TRBV5-1|-|TRBJ2-7
CASKRTGPAYEQYF
TGCGCCAGCAAAAGAACAGGACCTGCCTACGAGCAGTACTTC
>-|14|TRBV3-1/TRBV3-2|TRBD1|TRBJ1-2
CASSQRGQGWGYTF
TGTGCCAGCAGCCAAAGGGGGCAGGGTTGGGGCTACACCTTC
>-|13|TRBV9|-|TRBJ2-5
CASSVAGQETQYF
TGTGCCAGCAGCGTAGCGGGCCAAGAGACCCAGTACTTC
>-|16|TRBV7-2|-|TRBJ2-5
CASSPRQEPGQETQYF
TGTGCCAGCAGCCCCCGACAGGAACCAGGCCAAGAGACCCAGTACTTC
>-|21|TRBV3-1/TRBV3-2|TRBD1|TRBJ1-2
CASSQHFHLGQGKTTNYGYTF
TGTGCCAGCAGCCAACACTTTCACCTCGGACAGGGAAAGACTACAAACTATGGCTACACCTTC
>-|15|TRBV28|-|TRBJ1-1
CASSFLGTMNTEAFF
TGTGCCAGCAGTTTCTTGGGGACTATGAACACTGAAGCTTTCTTT
>-|14|TRBV6-5|-|TRBJ2-2
CASNPHSNTGELFF
TGTGCCAGCAATCCACATTCGAACACCGGGGAGCTGTTTTTT
>few|14|TRBV6-2/TRBV6-3|TRBD1|TRBJ1-1
CASSPGQGVAEAFF
TGTGCCAGCAGCCCCGGACAGGGGGTGGCTGAAGCTTTCTTT
>few|13|TRBV27|-|TRBJ1-2
CASSFSTGYGYTF
TGTGCCAGCAGTTTTAGTACAGGTTATGGCTACACCTTC
>-|15|TRBV6-2/TRBV6-3|TRBD2|TRBJ2-2
CASSLLAGVTGELFF
TGTGCCAGCAGTCTGCTAGCGGGAGTCACCGGGGAGCTGTTTTTT
>-|14|TRBV5-4|TRBD2|TRBJ2-1
CASSLGGRADEQFF
TGTGCCAGCAGCTTAGGCGGGAGGGCCGATGAGCAGTTCTTC
>-|16|TRBV5-1|TRBD2|TRBJ2-3
CASSFIGLAANSPQYF
TGCGCCAGCAGCTTCATAGGACTAGCGGCCAACTCCCCCCAGTATTTT
>-|15|TRBV6-4|TRBD2|TRBJ2-1
CASSVGTSGHNEQFF
TGTGCCAGCAGTGTAGGGACTAGCGGACACAATGAGCAGTTCTTC
>-|13|TRBV5-4|-|TRBJ2-1
CASSSSERNEQFF
TGTGCCAGCAGCTCATCCGAGAGGAATGAGCAGTTCTTC
>-|13|TRBV7-2|-|TRBJ2-3
CASSLRVSDTQYF
TGTGCCAGCAGCTTAAGAGTGTCGGATACGCAGTATTTT
>-|15|TRBV5-4|TRBD1|TRBJ1-2
CASSSRDRSFYGYTF
TGTGCCAGCAGCTCCCGGGACAGGAGTTTCTATGGCTACACCTTC
>-|13|TRBV5-5|TRBD1|TRBJ2-7
CASSETGLHEQYF
TGTGCCAGCAGCGAGACAGGGCTCCACGAGCAGTACTTC
>-|14|TRBV7-2|-|TRBJ1-4
CASSYGGGQEKLFF
TGTGCCAGCAGCTATGGTGGAGGGCAGGAAAAACTGTTTTTT
>-|13|TRBV4-3|-|TRBJ2-3
CASSQSRTDTQYF
TGCGCCAGCAGCCAAAGCCGCACAGATACGCAGTATTTT
>-|14|TRBV18|-|TRBJ1-1
CASSIGVGDTEAFF
TGTGCCAGCTCAATAGGCGTCGGGGACACTGAAGCTTTCTTT
>-|17|TRBV10-3|-|TRBJ2-6
CAISPSLMSSGANVLTF
TGTGCCATCAGTCCGTCGTTGATGAGCTCTGGGGCCAACGTCCTGACTTTC
>-|17|TRBV21-1|-|TRBJ2-3
CASLGTSGRRGPDTQYF
TGTGCCAGCTTAGGGACTAGCGGGAGACGGGGCCCAGATACGCAGTATTTT
>-|17|TRBV5-4|TRBD2|TRBJ2-7
CASSWGSGLARSYEQYF
TGTGCCAGCAGCTGGGGGTCGGGACTAGCGCGCTCCTACGAGCAGTACTTC
>-|15|TRBV4-1|TRBD1|TRBJ2-2
CASSPTGAETGELFF
TGCGCCAGCAGCCCGACAGGGGCAGAGACCGGGGAGCTGTTTTTT
>-|13|TRBV5-1|-|TRBJ2-3
CASSSLTPDTQYF
TGCGCCAGCAGCTCTCTAACCCCAGATACGCAGTATTTT
>-|14|TRBV19|TRBD1|TRBJ1-2
CASRDSSLYYGYTF
TGTGCCAGCCGGGACAGCTCCCTTTACTATGGCTACACCTTC
>-|18|TRBV3-1/TRBV3-2|-|TRBJ1-6
CASSELSRASSYNSPLHF
TGTGCCAGCAGCGAACTCTCGAGGGCGAGCTCCTATAATTCACCCCTCCACTTT
>-|15|TRBV30|TRBD2|TRBJ2-1
CAWLRTSGSWDEQFF
TGTGCCTGGCTAAGGACTAGCGGGAGTTGGGATGAGCAGTTCTTC
>-|14|TRBV7-9|-|TRBJ2-5
CASSSSAGGDSQYF
TGTGCCAGCAGCTCATCTGCCGGAGGGGACAGTCAGTACTTC
>-|19|TRBV30|TRBD2|TRBJ2-1
CAWIWGGLAGGPVYNEQFF
TGTGCCTGGATATGGGGAGGACTAGCGGGAGGGCCAGTCTACAATGAGCAGTTCTTC
>-|16|TRBV5-4|-|TRBJ2-2
CASSLARGFNTGELFF
TGTGCCAGCAGCTTGGCCAGAGGTTTTAACACCGGGGAGCTGTTTTTT
>-|16|TRBV7-3|-|TRBJ2-3
CASSLRPPGGADTQYF
TGTGCCAGCAGCTTACGACCCCCAGGCGGGGCAGATACGCAGTATTTT
>few|12|TRBV9|-|TRBJ2-3
CASSASTDTQYF
TGTGCCAGCAGCGCAAGCACAGATACGCAGTATTTT
>-|12|TRBV12-3/TRBV12-4|-|TRBJ1-5
CASTQGLSSQHF
TGTGCCAGCACGCAGGGTTTGTCGTCCCAGCATTTT